Here is one TCR beta chain with its context. This sample is part of a study of OX40 agonist ivuxolimab in advanced cancers. There are 12 residues in the CDR3. Germline CDR1 SGHNT, CDR2 YYREEE (reference sequence). The ends were cut back, 4 bases at V and 10 bases at J, with 12 bases in the middle. Some clones are missing from TCRdb's copy, which holds only in-frame ones; the method was immunoSEQ multiplex PCR. In the table there are tens of thousands of clones, just over 90% of which are singletons. The source material was CD4+ or CD8+ T cells sorted from blood, sampled in a trial of the OX40 agonist ivuxolimab. The receptor comes from an adult with an advanced solid tumor such as melanoma, head and neck, liver or kidney cancer. The chain recombines TRBV5-4 with TRBJ2-1; perhaps TRBD2 as D (6 bases). The chain's CDR3 is CASSGDSLEQFF. CDR3 in DNA: TGTGCCAGCAGCGGGGACTCCTTAGAGCAGTTCTTC.